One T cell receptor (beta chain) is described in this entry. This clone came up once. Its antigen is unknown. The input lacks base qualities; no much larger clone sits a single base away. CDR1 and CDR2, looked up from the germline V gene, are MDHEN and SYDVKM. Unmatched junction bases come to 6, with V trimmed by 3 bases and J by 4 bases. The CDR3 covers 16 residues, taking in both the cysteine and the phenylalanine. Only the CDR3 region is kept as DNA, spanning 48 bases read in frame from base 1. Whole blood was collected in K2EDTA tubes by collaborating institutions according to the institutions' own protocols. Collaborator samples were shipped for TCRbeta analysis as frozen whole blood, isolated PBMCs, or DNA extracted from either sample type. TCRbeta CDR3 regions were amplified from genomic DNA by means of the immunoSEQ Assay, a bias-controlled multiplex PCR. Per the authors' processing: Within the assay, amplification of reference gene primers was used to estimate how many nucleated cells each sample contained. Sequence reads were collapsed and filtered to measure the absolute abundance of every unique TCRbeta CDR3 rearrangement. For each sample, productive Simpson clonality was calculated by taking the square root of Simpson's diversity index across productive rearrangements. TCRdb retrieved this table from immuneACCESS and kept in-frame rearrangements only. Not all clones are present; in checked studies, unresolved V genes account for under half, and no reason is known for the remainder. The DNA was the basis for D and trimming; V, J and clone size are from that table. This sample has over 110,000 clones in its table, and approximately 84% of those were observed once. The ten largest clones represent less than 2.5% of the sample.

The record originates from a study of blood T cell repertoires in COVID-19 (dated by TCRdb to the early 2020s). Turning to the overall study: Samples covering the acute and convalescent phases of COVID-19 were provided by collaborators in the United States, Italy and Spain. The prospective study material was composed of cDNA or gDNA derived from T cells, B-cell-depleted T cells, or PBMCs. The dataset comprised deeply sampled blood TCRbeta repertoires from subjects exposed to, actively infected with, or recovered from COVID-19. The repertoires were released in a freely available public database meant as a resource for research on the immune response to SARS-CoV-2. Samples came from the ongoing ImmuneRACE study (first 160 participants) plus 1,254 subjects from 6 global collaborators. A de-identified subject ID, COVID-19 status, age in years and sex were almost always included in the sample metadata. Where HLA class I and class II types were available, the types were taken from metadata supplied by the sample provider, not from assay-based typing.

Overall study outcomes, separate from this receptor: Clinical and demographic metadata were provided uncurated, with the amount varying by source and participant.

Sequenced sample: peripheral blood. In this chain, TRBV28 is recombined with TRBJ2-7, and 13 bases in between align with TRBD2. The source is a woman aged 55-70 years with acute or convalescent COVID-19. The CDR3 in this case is CASSFEGLAGRYEQYF. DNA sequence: TGTGCCAGCAGTTTTGAGGGACTAGCGGGGAGATACGAGCAGTACTTC.